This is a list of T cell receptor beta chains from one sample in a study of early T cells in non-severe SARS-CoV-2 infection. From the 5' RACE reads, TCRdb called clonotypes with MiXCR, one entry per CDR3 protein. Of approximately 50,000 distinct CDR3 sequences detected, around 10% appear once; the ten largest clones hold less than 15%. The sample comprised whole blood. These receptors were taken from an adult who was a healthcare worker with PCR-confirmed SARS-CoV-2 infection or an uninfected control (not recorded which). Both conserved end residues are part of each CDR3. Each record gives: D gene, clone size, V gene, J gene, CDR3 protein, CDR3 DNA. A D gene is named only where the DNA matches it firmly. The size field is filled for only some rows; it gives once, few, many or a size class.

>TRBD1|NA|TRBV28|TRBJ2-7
CASSFGTGFYEQYF
TGTGCCAGCAGTTTCGGGACAGGATTCTACGAGCAGTACTTC
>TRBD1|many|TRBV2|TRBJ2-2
CASSDTRGRITGELFF
TGTGCCAGCAGTGACACGAGGGGGCGAATCACCGGGGAGCTGTTTTTT
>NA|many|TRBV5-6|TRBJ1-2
CASTFGTSKGYTF
TGTGCCAGCACATTCGGGACGTCGAAAGGCTACACCTTC
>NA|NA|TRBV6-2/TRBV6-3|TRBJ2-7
CASSYPADHYEQYF
TGTGCCAGCAGTTACCCCGCGGACCATTACGAGCAGTACTTC
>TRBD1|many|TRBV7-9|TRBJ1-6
CASSTGTGYSPLHF
TGTGCCAGCAGCACTGGGACAGGGTATTCACCCCTCCACTTT
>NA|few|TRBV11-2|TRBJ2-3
CASSAGGREDTQYF
TGTGCCAGCAGCGCCGGAGGACGCGAAGATACGCAGTATTTT
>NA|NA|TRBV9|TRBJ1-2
CASRAGTPRYGYTF
TGTGCCAGCAGAGCAGGGACACCACGATATGGCTACACCTTC
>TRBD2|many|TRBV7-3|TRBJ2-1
CASSHGPEAGWVYNEQFF
TGTGCCAGCAGCCACGGCCCCGAAGCGGGGTGGGTCTACAATGAGCAGTTCTTC
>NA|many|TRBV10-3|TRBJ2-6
CAISESRSWTANVLTF
TGTGCCATCAGTGAGTCCCGCAGCTGGACGGCCAACGTCCTGACTTTC
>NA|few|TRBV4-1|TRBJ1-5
CASRAGMGSNQPQHF
TGCGCCAGCCGAGCGGGGATGGGTAGCAATCAGCCCCAGCATTTT
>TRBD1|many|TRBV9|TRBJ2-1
CASSVGQGNFNEQFF
TGTGCCAGCAGCGTAGGACAGGGAAATTTTAATGAGCAGTTCTTC